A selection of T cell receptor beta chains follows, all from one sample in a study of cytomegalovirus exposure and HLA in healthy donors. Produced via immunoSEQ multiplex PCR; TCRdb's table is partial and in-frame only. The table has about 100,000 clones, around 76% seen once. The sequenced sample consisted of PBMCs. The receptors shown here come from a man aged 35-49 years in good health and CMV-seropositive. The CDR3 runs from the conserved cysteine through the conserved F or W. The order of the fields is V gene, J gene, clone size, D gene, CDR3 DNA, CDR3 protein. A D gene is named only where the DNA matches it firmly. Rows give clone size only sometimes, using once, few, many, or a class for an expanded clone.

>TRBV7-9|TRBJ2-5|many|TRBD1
TGTGCCAGCAGCACCCGGACAGGGGGTATGGAGACCCAGTACTTC
CASSTRTGGMETQYF
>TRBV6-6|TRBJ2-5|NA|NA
TGTGCCAGCACCCTCCCGGGAGTGCAAGAGACCCAGTACTTC
CASTLPGVQETQYF
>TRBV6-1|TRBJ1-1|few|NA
TGTGCCAGCAGTTATTCAGGGAATTCAGGAGCTTTCTTT
CASSYSGNSGAFF
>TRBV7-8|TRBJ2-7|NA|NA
TGTGCCAGCAGCTTAGGAGTCCACGAGCAGTACTTC
CASSLGVHEQYF
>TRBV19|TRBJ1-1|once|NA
TGTGCCAGTAGTACAGGGTTCAGCACTGAAGCTTTCTTT
CASSTGFSTEAFF
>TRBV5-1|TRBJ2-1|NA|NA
TGCGCCAGCAGCTTGGACTACCTGGAGATAAGTAATGAGCAGTTCTTC
CASSLDYLEISNEQFF
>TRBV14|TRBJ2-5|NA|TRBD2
TGTGCCAGCAGTCGGACTAGCGGGGGCCTTCGGGAGACCCAGTACTTC
CASSRTSGGLRETQYF
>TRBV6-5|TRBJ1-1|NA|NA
TGTGCCAGCAGCGATCGAGGGTGGGGTACTGAAGCTTTCTTT
CASSDRGWGTEAFF
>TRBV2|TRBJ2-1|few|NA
TGTGCCAGCACCGGTTACGGTGAGCAGTTCTTC
CASTGYGEQFF
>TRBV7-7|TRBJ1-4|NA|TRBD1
TGTGCTAGCAGCTGTCCGGGACAGGCAAATGAAAAACTGTTTTTT
CASSCPGQANEKLFF
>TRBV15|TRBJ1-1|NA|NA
TGTGCCACCAGCAGAGATAAAGCGACCAACACTGAAGCTTTCTTT
CATSRDKATNTEAFF
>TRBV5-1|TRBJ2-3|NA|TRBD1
TGCGCCAGCAGCATGGGACAGGTTGGGGATACGCAGTATTTT
CASSMGQVGDTQYF
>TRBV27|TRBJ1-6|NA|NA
TGTGCCAGCAGTTTATCCGACAGAAATAATTCACCCCTCCACTTT
CASSLSDRNNSPLHF
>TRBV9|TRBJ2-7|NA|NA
TGTGCCAGCAGCGTAGATGCGAACAGGGCCTACGAGCAGTACTTC
CASSVDANRAYEQYF
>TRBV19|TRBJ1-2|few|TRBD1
TGTGCCAGTTCTGCTGACCAGGGGGTCGGCTACACCTTC
CASSADQGVGYTF
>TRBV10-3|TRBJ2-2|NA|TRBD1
TGTGCCATCAGGACAGGGGACCGCACCGGGGAGCTGTTTTTT
CAIRTGDRTGELFF
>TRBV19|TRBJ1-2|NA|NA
TGTGCCAGTAGTGCACCTCAGGATAGTGAGACCTATGGCTACACCTTC
CASSAPQDSETYGYTF
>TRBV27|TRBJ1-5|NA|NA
TGTGCCAGCAGCTCCTACAGGGCTGGCAATCAGCCCCAGCATTTT
CASSSYRAGNQPQHF
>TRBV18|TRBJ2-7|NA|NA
TGTGCCAGCTCACCAGGAAAGACTACCTACGAGCAGTACTTC
CASSPGKTTYEQYF
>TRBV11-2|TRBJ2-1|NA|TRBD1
TGTGCCAGCAGGAACAGGGGGACCCACAATGAGCAGTTCTTC
CASRNRGTHNEQFF
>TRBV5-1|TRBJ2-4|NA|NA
TGCGCCAGCAGCTTCGGTATAGCCAAAAACATTCAGTACTTC
CASSFGIAKNIQYF
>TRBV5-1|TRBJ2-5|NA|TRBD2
TGCGCCAGCAGCTTGGGCGCTAGCGGAAAAGAGACCCAGTACTTC
CASSLGASGKETQYF
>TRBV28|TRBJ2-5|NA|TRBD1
TGTGCCAGCAGGACAGGGGAGTCCCAAGAGACCCAGTACTTC
CASRTGESQETQYF
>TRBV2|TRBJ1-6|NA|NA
TGTGCCAGCAGTGTTGGATCAGGCACCTATAATTCACCCCTCCACTTT
CASSVGSGTYNSPLHF
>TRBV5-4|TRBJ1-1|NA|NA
TGTGCCAGCAGCCGCCCCGGTGGGGGGAGGAACACTGAAGCTTTCTTT
CASSRPGGGRNTEAFF
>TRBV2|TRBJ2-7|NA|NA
TGTGCCAGCAGTGAAAAGTCAGTATACGAGCAGTACTTC
CASSEKSVYEQYF
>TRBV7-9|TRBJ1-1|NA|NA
TGTGCCAGCAGCTTAAGCGGGGGCACTGAAGCTTTCTTT
CASSLSGGTEAFF
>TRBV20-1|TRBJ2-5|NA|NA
TGCAGTGCTATCTGGAGTGAGACCCAGTACTTC
CSAIWSETQYF
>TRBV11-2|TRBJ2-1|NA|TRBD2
TGTGCCAGCAGCTTTCTAGCGGGAGTATCCTACAATGAGCAGTTCTTC
CASSFLAGVSYNEQFF
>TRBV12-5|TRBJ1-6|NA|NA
TGTGCTAGTGGCTCTGGGACTGTGGATAATTCACCCCTCCACTTT
CASGSGTVDNSPLHF
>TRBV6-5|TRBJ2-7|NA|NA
TGTGCCAGCAGTTACGGCGGGGTGAGCGGTAACTACGAGCAGTACTTC
CASSYGGVSGNYEQYF
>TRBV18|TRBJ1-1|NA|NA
TGTGCCAGCTCACCAGGGGCAGTACCTATGAACACTGAAGCTTTCTTT
CASSPGAVPMNTEAFF
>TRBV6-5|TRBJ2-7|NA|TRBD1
TGTGCCAGCGGCGGACAGGTCTCCTACGAGCAGTACTTC
CASGGQVSYEQYF
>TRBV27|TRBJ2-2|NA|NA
TGTGCCAGCAGCCCTACGGTCTACACCGGGGAGCTGTTTTTT
CASSPTVYTGELFF
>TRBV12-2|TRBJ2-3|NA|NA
TGTGCAAGTCGCTTAGCTTTCCTTAGGGCAGGGGGCACAGATACGCAGTATTTT
CASRLAFLRAGGTDTQYF
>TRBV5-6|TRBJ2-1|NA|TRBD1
TGTGCCAGCAGCCCGGGACAGCTATATGTCATGGGTGAGCAGTTCTTC
CASSPGQLYVMGEQFF
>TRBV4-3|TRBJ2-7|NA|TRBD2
TGCGCCAGCAGCCAAGACCCCAACCTGCAGCGGGGAGACTACGAGCAGTACTTC
CASSQDPNLQRGDYEQYF
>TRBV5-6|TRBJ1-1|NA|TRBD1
TGTGCCAGCAGCTTAAGGGCCAGGGGGCGGGCTGAAGCTTTCTTT
CASSLRARGRAEAFF
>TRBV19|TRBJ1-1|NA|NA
TGTGCCAGTAGTATCCGGGACACGGGGACTGAAGCTTTCTTT
CASSIRDTGTEAFF
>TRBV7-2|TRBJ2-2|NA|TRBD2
TGTGCCAGCAGCTTACGGACTAGCGGGGTCATTGCCGGGGAGCTGTTTTTT
CASSLRTSGVIAGELFF
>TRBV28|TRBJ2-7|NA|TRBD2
TGTGCCAGCAGCCTCTGGGGTAGCGGGAGTGCGTACGAGCAGTACTTC
CASSLWGSGSAYEQYF
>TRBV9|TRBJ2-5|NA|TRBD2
TGTGCCAGCAGCTCGGGACTACTTAGACAAGAGACCCAGTACTTC
CASSSGLLRQETQYF
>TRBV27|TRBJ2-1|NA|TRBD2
TGTGCCAGCAGCCTCCTCCTAGCGGGTCCATACAATGAGCAGTTCTTC
CASSLLLAGPYNEQFF
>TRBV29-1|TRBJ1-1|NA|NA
TGCAGCGTTGAAGATGGAACAGCCCAAGCTTTCTTT
CSVEDGTAQAFF
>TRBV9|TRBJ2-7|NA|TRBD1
TGTGCCAGCGGGGACAGACTTACTAGATTCGGCGAGCAGTACTTC
CASGDRLTRFGEQYF
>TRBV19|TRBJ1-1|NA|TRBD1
TGTGCCAGTACGGGGACAGGCACTGAAGCTTTCTTT
CASTGTGTEAFF